Presented here are 26 T cell receptor beta chains from one specimen sequenced in a study of technical replicates of blood from a few donors. Produced via immunoSEQ multiplex PCR; TCRdb's table is partial and in-frame only. The sample includes tens of thousands of clones, 90% to 95% of them seen just once. Sequenced: T cells isolated from PBMCs. Receptor source: a human donor in good health.

The gene calls are TRBV6-5 and TRBJ1-4; D call uncertain. This CDR3 has 12 residues. CDR1 and CDR2 from the germline V gene are MNHEY and SVGAGI. V was pared by 4 bases and J by 4 bases, with 4 bases between. CDR3 sequence: CASSFLNEKLFF. The DNA of the CDR3 is TGTGCCAGCAGTTTCCTTAATGAAAAACTGTTTTTT.

The chain recombines TRBV9 with TRBJ2-7, with 10 nucleotides matching TRBD2. The trim removed 4 bases at V and 0 bases at J, leaving 4 bases unmatched. There are 15 residues in the CDR3. Germline V gene sequence: CDR1 SGDLS, CDR2 YYNGEE. CDR3 nucleotide sequence: TGTGCCAGCAGCCCTGGACTAGCGGACTCCTACGAGCAGTACTTC. Its translation is CASSPGLADSYEQYF.

The chain uses TRBV2 and TRBJ2-7, with 7 positions matching TRBD2. The trim removed 5 bases at V and 4 bases at J, leaving 8 bases unmatched. Germline V gene data show CDR1 as SNHLY and CDR2 as FYNNEI. The CDR3 consists of 14 residues. The CDR3, as DNA: TGTGCCAGCAGTAACAGACTAGCTGATTACGAGCAGTACTTC. Protein: CASSNRLADYEQYF.

There are a few counts of this clone. The J gene is TRBJ1-1, the V gene TRBV6-5; possibly TRBD1 for D (5 bases). The CDR3 extends over 13 amino acids. V lost 2 bases and J 8 bases, leaving 12 bases between the germline ends. Germline loops: CDR1 MNHEY, CDR2 SVGAGI. CDR3: CASSYRTSYEAFF. The CDR3 DNA reads as TGTGCCAGCAGTTACAGGACATCCTACGAAGCTTTCTTT.

The chain couples TRBV28 to TRBJ2-2, with 7 bases matching TRBD1. The junction had 11 bases not matched to a gene; V was cut back by 7 bases and J by 0 bases. Germline lookup yields CDR1 MDHEN and CDR2 SYDVKM. The CDR3 runs to 17 residues. The CDR3 loop reads CASTEPHRGANTGELFF. The CDR3 DNA follows: TGTGCCAGCACCGAGCCCCACAGGGGCGCGAACACCGGGGAGCTGTTTTTT.

The rearrangement joins TRBV19 to TRBJ2-6; 8 bases agree with TRBD2. The CDR3 totals 18 residues. The germline V gene has CDR1 LNHDA and CDR2 SQIVND (reference sequence). Germline trimming cut 5 bases from V and 3 bases from J; bases unmatched to any gene: 12. The CDR3 loop is CASSLLRGGAVGANVLTF. CDR3 bases: TGTGCCAGTAGTCTCCTCCGGGGGGGCGCAGTTGGGGCCAACGTCCTGACTTTC. Filled out from reference TRBV19 and TRBJ2-6, the complete variable domain reads DGGITQSPKYLFRKEGQNVTLSCEQNLNHDAMYWYRQDPGQGLRLIYYSQIVNDFQKGDIAEGYSVSREKKESFPLTVTSAQKNPTAFYLCASSLLRGGAVGANVLTFGAGSRLTVL.

This sequence joins TRBV2 and TRBJ2-3; D call uncertain. The V end was cut by 6 bases, the J end by 5 bases, with 6 bases between. The CDR3 consists of 11 residues. The germline gives CDR1 SNHLY, CDR2 FYNNEI. CDR3 nucleotide sequence: TGTGCCAGCAGAATCCAAGATACGCAGTATTTT. Protein product: CASRIQDTQYF.

The CDR3 sequence: CATQTGTGVGEQYF. CDR3 bases: TGTGCCACCCAAACCGGGACAGGGGTAGGCGAGCAGTACTTC. The V and J genes are TRBV10-3 and TRBJ2-7; 10 bases match TRBD1. With 10 bases clipped from V and 6 bases from J, the junction kept 12 bases outside the gene matches. Looked up from germline, CDR1 is ENHRY and CDR2 is SYGVKD. CDR3 length: 14 amino acids.

The chain recombines TRBV7-7 with TRBJ1-1; D gene unclear. Per germline, CDR1 SSHAT and CDR2 FNYEAQ (reference sequence). The V and J ends lost 5 bases and 4 bases respectively, with 20 bases between them. This CDR3 region has 16 residues. CDR3 in DNA: TGTGCCAGCAGCCCCCCGGGTCCCTCGGTAGGCACTGAAGCTTTCTTT. Translation gives CASSPPGPSVGTEAFF.

V is TRBV7-8 and J is TRBJ2-7; no clear D gene. The CDR3 runs to 12 residues. The germline V and J ends were trimmed by 1 base and 4 bases, with 5 bases remaining between them. Germline V gene lookup returns CDR1 SGHVS and CDR2 FQNEAQ. CDR3 in amino acids: CASSLVQYEQYF. For the CDR3, the DNA is TGTGCCAGCAGCTTAGTGCAGTACGAGCAGTACTTC.

The CDR3 sequence is CASSLLGLEKLFF. The CDR3 DNA sequence: TGTGCCAGCAGTTTACTCGGGTTGGAAAAACTGTTTTTT. V usage is TRBV28 and J usage is TRBJ1-4; D unclear. The CDR3 is made up of 13 amino acids. The germline gives CDR1 MDHEN, CDR2 SYDVKM. Trimming stripped 2 bases from V and 8 bases from J, with 9 bases between.

The V call is TRBV4-2, the J call TRBJ2-7, with 9 positions matching TRBD2. From germline, CDR1 is LGHNA and CDR2 YNFKEQ. This CDR3 has 15 residues. Trimming at V came to 4 bases and at J to 5 bases, leaving 9 bases not matched to a gene. The CDR3 loop is CASSLSGRIENEQYF. The CDR3 DNA follows: TGTGCCAGCAGCCTTAGCGGGAGAATAGAGAACGAGCAGTACTTC.

The chain is built from TRBV29-1 and TRBJ2-1, with 10 bases fitting TRBD1. This CDR3 is built from 13 residues. Germline V gene data show CDR1 as SQVTM and CDR2 as ANQGSEA. V lost 7 bases, J lost 4 bases, and 4 bases stayed unmatched. In nucleotides, the CDR3 is TGCAGCGCCGCGGGACAGGGGTACAATGAGCAGTTCTTC. Protein: CSAAGQGYNEQFF.

This chain uses TRBV7-2 with TRBJ1-2; the D is unclear. This CDR3 has 11 amino acids. V lost 5 bases, J lost 3 bases, and 4 bases lay in between. CDR1 and CDR2 (germline): SGHTA, FQGNSA. In DNA, the CDR3 is TGTGCCAGCAGCCCGGACTATGGCTACACCTTC. Its translation is CASSPDYGYTF.

The rearrangement links TRBV2 to TRBJ2-2, with D possibly matching TRBD2 (5 bases). Trimming cost V 6 bases and J 5 bases, with 10 bases left between them. This CDR3 is built from 13 residues. Looked up from germline, CDR1 is SNHLY and CDR2 is FYNNEI. CDR3 loop: CASRPTRTGELFF. CDR3 coding DNA: TGTGCCAGCAGGCCTACTAGGACCGGGGAGCTGTTTTTT.

The chain uses TRBV7-9 and TRBJ2-5, with TRBD2 identical over 10 bases. This CDR3 is 19 amino acids long. Looked up from germline, CDR1 is SEHNR and CDR2 is FQNEAQ (reference sequence). Trimming removed 2 bases from V and 9 bases from J; junction bases left unmatched: 21. The CDR3 sequence: CASSLQRNIKREGDLAQYF. CDR3 nucleotide sequence: TGTGCCAGCAGCTTACAAAGAAACATTAAGCGGGAGGGAGATTTGGCCCAGTACTTC.

This clone was seen once. The chain links TRBV9 to TRBJ1-1; TRBD1 might be the D (6 bases). CDR1 SGDLS and CDR2 YYNGEE come from the germline V gene. This CDR3 region has 17 residues. V gave up 0 bases and J gave up 0 bases, with 15 bases separating them. CDR3 region: CASSVEGGPGVNTEAFF. CDR3 nucleotides: TGTGCCAGCAGCGTAGAGGGGGGGCCGGGGGTGAACACTGAAGCTTTCTTT.

The chain couples TRBV27 to TRBJ2-6; no firm D call. The CDR3 extends over 14 amino acids. V dropped 6 bases and J dropped 0 bases, with 6 bases sitting between them. Germline V gene sequence: CDR1 MNHEY, CDR2 SMNVEV (reference sequence). The CDR3 DNA reads TGTGCCAGCAGCCTGTACTCTGGGGCCAACGTCCTGACTTTC. Translated, it gives CASSLYSGANVLTF.

This chain links TRBV27 with TRBJ1-3; D is possibly TRBD1 (5 bases). With 6 bases removed from V and 4 bases from J, the gap between germline ends came to 13 bases. The CDR3 loop spans 14 amino acids. Germline CDR1 MNHEY, CDR2 SMNVEV (reference sequence). The CDR3 spells CASSPHRGGNTIYF. Written as DNA, the CDR3 is TGTGCCAGCAGCCCTCACCGGGGGGGAAACACCATATATTTT.

This chain uses TRBV6-5 with TRBJ2-5; TRBD1 might be the D (5 bases). Germline CDR1 and CDR2: MNHEY and SVGAGI. Deletions cut 6 bases from V and 9 bases from J, with 23 bases between. The CDR3 is 15 residues long. The CDR3 region has the DNA TGTGCCAGCAGCTCCAAACCCTCAGGGTTAGGAGCCCAGTACTTC. Protein product: CASSSKPSGLGAQYF.

The genes are TRBV7-3 and TRBJ2-1; TRBD2 is a possible D gene (6 bases). The CDR3 extends over 13 amino acids. CDR1 SGHTA and CDR2 FQGTGA come from the germline V gene. V was cut by 8 bases and J by 5 bases, with 13 bases left in between. The CDR3 loop is CASGEAEHNEQFF. CDR3 in DNA: TGTGCCAGCGGGGAGGCTGAGCACAATGAGCAGTTCTTC.

The CDR3, as DNA: TGCGCCAGCATGCGGCGGGAGGGTCTCGATGAGCAGTTCTTC. Its protein is CASMRREGLDEQFF. The genes are TRBV4-1 and TRBJ2-1, with TRBD2 matching over 9 bases. This CDR3 has 14 residues. Germline lookup yields CDR1 MGHRA and CDR2 YSYEKL. After removal of 7 bases from V and 8 bases from J, the junction contained 9 bases not matched to a gene.

This chain uses TRBV7-3 with TRBJ2-3, with a possible D match to TRBD1 (6 bases). The CDR3 sequence is 16 residues long. With 2 bases removed from V and 3 bases from J, the gap between germline ends came to 15 bases. Germline V gene sequence: CDR1 SGHTA, CDR2 FQGTGA. In DNA, the CDR3 is TGTGCCAGCAGCTTATCACGACAGGTCGGTACAGATACGCAGTATTTT. Translating gives CASSLSRQVGTDTQYF.

The chain carries TRBV7-6 and TRBJ2-7; the match to TRBD1 covers 8 bases. The CDR3 has 15 amino acids. CDR1 and CDR2 (germline): SGHVS, FNYEAQ. V lost 1 base to trimming and J lost 6 bases; unmatched junction nucleotides: 8. CDR3 region: CASSLGQGIIIEQYF. CDR3 DNA sequence: TGTGCCAGCAGCTTAGGACAGGGGATCATCATCGAGCAGTACTTC.

The gene calls are TRBV30 and TRBJ2-1; no clear D gene. This CDR3 has 13 amino acids. The germline V gene encodes CDR1 GTSNPN and CDR2 SVGIG (reference sequence). V was trimmed by 4 bases and J by 5 bases, leaving 12 bases between them. DNA of the CDR3: TGTGCCTGGATCGGAAGAGGAGACAATGAGCAGTTCTTC. Its translation: CAWIGRGDNEQFF.

The V gene is TRBV2, the J gene TRBJ1-1; no reliable D call. Trimming removed 4 bases at V and 1 base at J, with 10 bases between. The germline gives CDR1 SNHLY, CDR2 FYNNEI. The CDR3 contains 14 residues. The CDR3 loop reads CASSGQARNTEAFF. The CDR3 DNA reads TGTGCCAGCAGTGGGCAGGCCAGGAACACTGAAGCTTTCTTT. Full variable domain (remainder filled in from reference TRBV2 and TRBJ1-1): EPEVTQTPSHQVTQMGQEVILRCVPISNHLYFYWYRQILGQKVEFLVSFYNNEISEKSEIFDDQFSVERPDGSNFTLKIRSTKLEDSAMYFCASSGQARNTEAFFGQGTRLTVV.